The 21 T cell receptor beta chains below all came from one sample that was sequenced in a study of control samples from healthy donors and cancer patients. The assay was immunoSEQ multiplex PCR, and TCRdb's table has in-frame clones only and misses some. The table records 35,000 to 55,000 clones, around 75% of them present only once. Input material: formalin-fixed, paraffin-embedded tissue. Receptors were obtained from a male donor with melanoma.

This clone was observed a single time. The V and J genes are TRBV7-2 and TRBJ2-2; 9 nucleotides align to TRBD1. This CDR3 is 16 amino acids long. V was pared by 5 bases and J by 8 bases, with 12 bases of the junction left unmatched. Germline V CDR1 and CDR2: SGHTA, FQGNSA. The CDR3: CASSPPPGQGLGELFF. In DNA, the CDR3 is TGTGCCAGCAGCCCACCCCCGGGACAGGGTCTAGGGGAGCTGTTTTTT.

The CDR3 DNA sequence: TGTGCCAGCTCACCCCTCGGTGAAAAACTGTTTTTT. It codes for CASSPLGEKLFF. The chain carries TRBV18 and TRBJ1-4; D gene unclear. The CDR3 contains 12 residues. In germline, CDR1 is KGHSH, CDR2 LQKENI. V was cut by 3 bases and J by 7 bases, with 6 bases left in between.

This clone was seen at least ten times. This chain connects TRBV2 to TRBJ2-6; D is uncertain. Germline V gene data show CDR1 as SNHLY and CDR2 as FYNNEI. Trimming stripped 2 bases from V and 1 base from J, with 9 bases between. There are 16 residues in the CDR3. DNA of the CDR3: TGTGCCAGCAGTGAATATCGGGTTTCTGGGGCCAACGTCCTGACTTTC. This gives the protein CASSEYRVSGANVLTF. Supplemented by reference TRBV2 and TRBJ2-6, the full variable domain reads EPEVTQTPSHQVTQMGQEVILRCVPISNHLYFYWYRQILGQKVEFLVSFYNNEISEKSEIFDDQFSVERPDGSNFTLKIRSTKLEDSAMYFCASSEYRVSGANVLTFGAGSRLTVL.

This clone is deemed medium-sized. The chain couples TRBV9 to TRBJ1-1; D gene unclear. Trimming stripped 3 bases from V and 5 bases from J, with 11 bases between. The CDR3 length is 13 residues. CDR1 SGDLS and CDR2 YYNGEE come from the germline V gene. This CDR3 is CASSEAPQTEAFF. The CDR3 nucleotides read TGTGCCAGCAGCGAGGCCCCCCAGACTGAAGCTTTCTTT.

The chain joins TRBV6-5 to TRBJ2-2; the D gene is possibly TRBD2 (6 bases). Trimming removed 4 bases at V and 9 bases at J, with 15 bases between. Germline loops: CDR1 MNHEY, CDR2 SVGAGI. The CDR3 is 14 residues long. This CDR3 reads CASSFGTADRELFF. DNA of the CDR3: TGTGCCAGCAGTTTCGGGACTGCGGACCGGGAGCTGTTTTTT.

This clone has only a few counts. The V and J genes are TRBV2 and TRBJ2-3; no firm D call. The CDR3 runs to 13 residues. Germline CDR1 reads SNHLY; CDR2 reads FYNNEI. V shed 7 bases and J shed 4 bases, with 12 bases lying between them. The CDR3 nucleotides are TGTGCCAGCATATTCTACTCCGCAGATACGCAGTATTTT. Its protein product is CASIFYSADTQYF.

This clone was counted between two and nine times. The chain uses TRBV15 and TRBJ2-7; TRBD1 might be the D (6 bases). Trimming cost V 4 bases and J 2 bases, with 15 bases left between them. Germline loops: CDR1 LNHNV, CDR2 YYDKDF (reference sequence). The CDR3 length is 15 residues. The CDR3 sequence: CATSNPQGKAYEQYF. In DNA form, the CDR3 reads TGTGCCACCAGCAACCCCCAGGGGAAAGCCTACGAGCAGTACTTC.

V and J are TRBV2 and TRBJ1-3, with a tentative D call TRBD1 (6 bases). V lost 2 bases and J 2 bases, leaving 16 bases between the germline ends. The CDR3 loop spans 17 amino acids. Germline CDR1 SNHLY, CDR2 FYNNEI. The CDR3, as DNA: TGTGCCAGCAGTGAAACCCTTCTGAGGGGGGCTGGAAACACCATATATTTT. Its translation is CASSETLLRGAGNTIYF.

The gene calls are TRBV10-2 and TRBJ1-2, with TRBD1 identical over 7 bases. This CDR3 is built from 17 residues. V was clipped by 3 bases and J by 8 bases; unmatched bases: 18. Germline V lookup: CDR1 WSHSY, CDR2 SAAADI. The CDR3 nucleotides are TGCGCCAGCAGTGATGGTGATGGACAGGCGTACTATGCGGGCTACACCTTC. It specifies CASSDGDGQAYYAGYTF.

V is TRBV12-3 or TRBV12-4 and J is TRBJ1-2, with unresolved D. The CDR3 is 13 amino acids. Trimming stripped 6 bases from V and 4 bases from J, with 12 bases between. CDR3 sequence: CASSSDNFYGYTF. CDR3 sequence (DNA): TGTGCCAGCAGCTCAGACAACTTCTATGGCTACACCTTC.

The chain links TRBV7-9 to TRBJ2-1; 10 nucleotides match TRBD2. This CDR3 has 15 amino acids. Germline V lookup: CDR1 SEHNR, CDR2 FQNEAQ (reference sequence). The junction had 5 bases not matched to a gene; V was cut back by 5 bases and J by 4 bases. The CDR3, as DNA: TGTGCCAGCAGCGCAGGGACTAGCGAGTACAATGAGCAGTTCTTC. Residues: CASSAGTSEYNEQFF. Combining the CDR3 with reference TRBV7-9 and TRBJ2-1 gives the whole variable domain DTGVSQNPRHKITKRGQNVTFRCDPISEHNRLYWYRQTLGQGPEFLTYFQNEAQLEKSRLLSDRFSAERPKGSFSTLEIQRTEQGDSAMYLCASSAGTSEYNEQFFGPGTRLTVL.

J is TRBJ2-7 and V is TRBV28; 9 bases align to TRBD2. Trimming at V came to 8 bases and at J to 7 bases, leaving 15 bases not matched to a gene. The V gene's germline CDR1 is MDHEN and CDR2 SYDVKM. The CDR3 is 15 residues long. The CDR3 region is CASGGSGRKVSEQYF. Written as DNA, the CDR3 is TGTGCCAGCGGCGGGAGCGGGAGGAAAGTGTCGGAGCAGTACTTC. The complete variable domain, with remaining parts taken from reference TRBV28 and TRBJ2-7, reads DVKVTQSSRYLVKRTGEKVFLECVQDMDHENMFWYRQDPGLGLRLIYFSYDVKMKEKGDIPEGYSVSREKKERFSLILESASTNQTSMYLCASGGSGRKVSEQYFGPGTRLTVT.

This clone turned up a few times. CDR3 nucleotides: TGTGCCAGCAGTAACCACCAGGATGAGCAGTTCTTC. This gives the protein CASSNHQDEQFF. The J gene is TRBJ2-1, the V gene TRBV6-5, with unresolved D. Looked up from germline, CDR1 is MNHEY and CDR2 is SVGAGI. The CDR3 runs 12 residues. Trimming left V 5 bases short and J 8 bases short, with 10 bases between.

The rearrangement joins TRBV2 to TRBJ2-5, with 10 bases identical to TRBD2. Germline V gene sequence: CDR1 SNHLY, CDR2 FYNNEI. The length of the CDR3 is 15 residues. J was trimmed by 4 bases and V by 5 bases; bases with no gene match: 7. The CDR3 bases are TGTGCCAGCAGTCTAGGGCTAGCGGGAGTAGAGACCCAGTACTTC. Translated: CASSLGLAGVETQYF.

CDR3 residues: CASSFYPGQVHATNEKLFF. The CDR3 DNA is TGTGCCAGCAGCTTTTATCCGGGACAAGTGCATGCAACTAATGAAAAACTGTTTTTT. The chain uses TRBV5-4 and TRBJ1-4, with D tentatively TRBD1 (6 bases). The CDR3 length is 19 residues. The V gene's germline CDR1 is SGHNT and CDR2 YYREEE (reference sequence). V shed 2 bases and J shed 0 bases, with 20 bases lying between them.

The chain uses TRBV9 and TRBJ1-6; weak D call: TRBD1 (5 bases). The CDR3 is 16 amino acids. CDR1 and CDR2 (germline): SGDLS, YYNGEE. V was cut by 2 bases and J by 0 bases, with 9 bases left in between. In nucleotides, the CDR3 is TGTGCCAGCAGCGTCGGGGGACTCTCCTATAATTCACCCCTCCACTTT. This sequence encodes CASSVGGLSYNSPLHF.

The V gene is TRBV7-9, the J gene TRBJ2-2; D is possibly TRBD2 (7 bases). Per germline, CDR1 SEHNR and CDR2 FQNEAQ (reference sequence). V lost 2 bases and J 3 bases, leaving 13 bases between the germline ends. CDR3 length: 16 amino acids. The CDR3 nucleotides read TGTGCCAGCAGCTTACCCGGGGGGCCGGACACCGGGGAGCTGTTTTTT. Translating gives CASSLPGGPDTGELFF. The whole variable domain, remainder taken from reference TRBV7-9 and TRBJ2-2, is DTGVSQNPRHKITKRGQNVTFRCDPISEHNRLYWYRQTLGQGPEFLTYFQNEAQLEKSRLLSDRFSAERPKGSFSTLEIQRTEQGDSAMYLCASSLPGGPDTGELFFGEGSRLTVL.

CDR3 sequence reads: CAISESYGSRNEQFF. The CDR3 coding sequence is TGTGCCATCAGTGAGTCGTACGGGAGTAGAAATGAGCAGTTCTTC. This rearrangement joins TRBV10-3 to TRBJ2-1; D is possibly TRBD2 (6 bases). Germline V CDR1 and CDR2: ENHRY, SYGVKD. There are 15 residues in the CDR3. Trimming removed 0 bases at V and 7 bases at J, with 13 bases between.

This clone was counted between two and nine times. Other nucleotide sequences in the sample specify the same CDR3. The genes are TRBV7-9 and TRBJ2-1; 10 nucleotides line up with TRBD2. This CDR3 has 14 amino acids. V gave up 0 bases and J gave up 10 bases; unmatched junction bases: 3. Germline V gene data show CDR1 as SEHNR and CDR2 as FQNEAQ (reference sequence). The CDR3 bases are TGTGCCAGCAGCTTAGCAGCGGGAGGGCGAGAGCAGTTCTTC. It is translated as CASSLAAGGREQFF.

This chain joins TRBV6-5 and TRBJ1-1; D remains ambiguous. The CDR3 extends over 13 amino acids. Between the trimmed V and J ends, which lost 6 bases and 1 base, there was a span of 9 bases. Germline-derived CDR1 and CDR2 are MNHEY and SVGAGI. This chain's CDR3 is CASRIGPNTEAFF. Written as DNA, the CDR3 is TGTGCCAGCAGAATCGGCCCGAACACTGAAGCTTTCTTT.

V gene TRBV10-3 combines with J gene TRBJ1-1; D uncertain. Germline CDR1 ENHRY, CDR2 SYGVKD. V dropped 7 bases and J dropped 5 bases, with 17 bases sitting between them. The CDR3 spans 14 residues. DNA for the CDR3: TGTGCCATCACCATACAACCTCAAGCAACTGAAGCTTTCTTT. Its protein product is CAITIQPQATEAFF.